This record concerns one TCR beta chain sequence. A few counts support this clone. Its antigen is not yet known. Base-call qualities are not available, and no considerably larger clone is one nucleotide away. This entry is derived from a study of blood T cell repertoires in COVID-19 (dated by TCRdb to 2019 to 2021). Some background on the complete study: Samples from collaborators originated in the United States, Italy and Spain and spanned both the acute and convalescent phases of COVID-19. The prospective study material was composed of cDNA or gDNA derived from T cells, B-cell-depleted T cells, or PBMCs. The dataset comprised deeply sampled blood TCRbeta repertoires from subjects exposed to, actively infected with, or recovered from COVID-19. A freely available public database, intended as a resource for researchers studying the immune response to SARS-CoV-2, is where the repertoires were released. Samples came from the ongoing ImmuneRACE study (first 160 participants) plus 1,254 subjects from 6 global collaborators. The sample metadata nearly always contained a de-identified subject ID, COVID-19 status, age in years and sex. Where available, HLA class I and class II types were taken from metadata supplied by the sample provider and were not determined by assay-based typing. General conclusions and limits of the study: Clinical and demographic metadata were provided uncurated, with the amount varying by source and participant.

Each collaborating institution followed its own protocols to collect whole blood in K2EDTA tubes. For TCRbeta analysis, collaborator samples were shipped as frozen whole blood, as isolated PBMCs, or as DNA extracted from either sample type. The immunoSEQ Assay, a bias-controlled multiplex PCR, was used to amplify TCRbeta CDR3 regions from genomic DNA. In the source study's methods: The number of nucleated cells in each sample was estimated from the amplification of reference gene primers within the assay. To quantify the absolute abundance of each unique TCRbeta CDR3 rearrangement, sequence reads were collapsed and filtered. For each sample, productive Simpson clonality was calculated as the square root of Simpson's diversity index over productive rearrangements. This is the immuneACCESS table as TCRdb keeps it, with only in-frame sequences that have V and J called. A part of the clones is gone; compared with another copy, unresolved V genes explain less than half, and the rest is unexplained. The V and J calls and clone size are taken from that table; D and trimming were inferred from the DNA. For this sample the table gives a few hundred thousand clones, of which roughly 85% were detected only once. Jointly, the top ten make up 7.2% of the sample.

The germline V gene yields MNHNS for CDR1 and SASEGT for CDR2. Unmatched junction bases come to 5, with V trimmed by 3 bases and J by 7 bases. There are 13 amino acids in the CDR3, from cysteine to phenylalanine inclusive. Solely the CDR3 DNA is kept, with 39 bases framed from the first base. The TCR sequence derives from a human donor in a cohort sampled during active COVID-19. Source material: peripheral blood. The rearranged chain carries TRBV6-1 and TRBJ1-2; TRBD1 lines up with 7 middle nucleotides. The CDR3 protein sequence reads: CASSETGTLGYTF. The nucleotide sequence reads TGTGCCAGCAGTGAGACAGGGACACTTGGCTACACCTTC.